This record covers a single TCR beta chain. Germline CDR1 KGHDR, CDR2 SFDVKD. The CDR3 runs 15 residues. V lost 4 bases to trimming and J lost 7 bases, with 16 bases between them. Method: immunoSEQ multiplex PCR; TCRdb's copy keeps in-frame clones and lacks some. The profile covers 250,000 to 300,000 clones, with 80% to 95% appearing a single time and 0.95% to 1.3% taken by the ten largest. These data belong to a study of blood T cell repertoires in COVID-19. As for the study in general: T cells, B-cell-depleted T cells, or PBMCs supplied cDNA or gDNA.

The rearrangement links TRBV24-1 to TRBJ2-1; a possible D gene is TRBD2 (6 bases). The clonotype comes from a woman between 25 and 40 years old who had recovered from COVID-19. Sequencing was done on a sample of PBMCs or T cells enriched from blood (not recorded which). CDR3 coding DNA: TGTGCCACCAGTGACGAGGGTCTAGCGATAAATGAGCAGTTCTTC. Amino acid sequence: CATSDEGLAINEQFF.